This T cell receptor (beta chain) stems from a study of graft-versus-host responses after intestinal transplantation. Germline V gene sequence: CDR1 SEHNR, CDR2 FQNEAQ (reference sequence). The CDR3 totals 16 residues. V was trimmed by 4 bases and J by 6 bases, leaving 22 bases between them. Concerning this clone itself: The target antigen is unknown.

TCRdb keeps only in-frame clones here, not all; method: immunoSEQ multiplex PCR. Found here are 45,000 to 55,000 clones, 91% of them singletons; the top ten hold roughly 5.5%. Study conclusions and caveats: Allograft graft-versus-host to host-versus-graft clonal ratios ran high in patients with graft-donor T cell macrochimerism. GvH clones turned up in recipient marrow; some had shown up first in ileum or blood.

This specimen consisted of PBMCs, obtained 650 to 690 days after intestinal transplant. The rearrangement uses TRBV7-9 and TRBJ2-7; D possibly matches TRBD1 or TRBD2 (5 bases each). The TCR was taken from a human patient who received an intestinal transplant, so some T cells may come from the graft donor. The CDR3 reads CASSYGPGRTLGEQYF. CDR3 DNA sequence: TGTGCCAGCAGCTACGGGCCGGGACGGACTCTTGGCGAGCAGTACTTC.